This T cell receptor (beta chain) came from a study of T cells in narcolepsy. At the level of the study: Patients with NT1 or NT2 and healthy control donors were enrolled. General observations from the study: Blood of same and different patients, but not healthy controls, reportedly held recurring autoreactive clonotypes. Same-patient CSF and blood CD4+ T cell clonotypes included HCRT-specific and TRIB2-specific autoreactive ones. Autoreactive clone sequences were missing from some blood memory CD4+ repertoires.

This CDR3 is 15 amino acids long. Germline V lookup: CDR1 SGDLS, CDR2 YYNGEE. J lost 2 bases, V lost 0 bases, and 4 bases had no gene match. The protocol was immunoSEQ multiplex PCR, while the TCRdb copy is restricted to in-frame clones and leaves out a portion. The sample comprises more than 20,000 clones, roughly 77% of which are singletons, and around 0.98% rests with the top ten. As for this clone: What it recognizes is unknown.

The origin of this receptor is a human donor in good health. V and J are TRBV9 and TRBJ2-7; 8 bases line up with TRBD1. Material: memory (CD45RA-) CD4+ T cells from blood. The CDR3 DNA reads TGTGCCAGCAGCGTAGGACAGGGGAGGACCTACGAGCAGTACTTC. Protein product: CASSVGQGRTYEQYF.